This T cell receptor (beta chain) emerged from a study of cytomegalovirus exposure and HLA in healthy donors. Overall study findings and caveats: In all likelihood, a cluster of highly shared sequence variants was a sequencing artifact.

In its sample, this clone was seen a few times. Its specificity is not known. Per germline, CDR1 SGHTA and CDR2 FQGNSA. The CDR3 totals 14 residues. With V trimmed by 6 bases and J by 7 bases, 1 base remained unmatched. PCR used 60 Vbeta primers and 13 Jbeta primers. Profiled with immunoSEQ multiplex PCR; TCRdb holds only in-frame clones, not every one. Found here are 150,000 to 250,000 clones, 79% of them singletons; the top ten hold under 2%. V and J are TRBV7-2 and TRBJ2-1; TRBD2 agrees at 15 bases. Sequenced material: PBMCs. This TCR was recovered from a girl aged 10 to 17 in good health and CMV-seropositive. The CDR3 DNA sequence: TGTGCCAGCAGGGGACTAGCGGGGGGAAATGAGCAGTTCTTC. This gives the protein CASRGLAGGNEQFF.